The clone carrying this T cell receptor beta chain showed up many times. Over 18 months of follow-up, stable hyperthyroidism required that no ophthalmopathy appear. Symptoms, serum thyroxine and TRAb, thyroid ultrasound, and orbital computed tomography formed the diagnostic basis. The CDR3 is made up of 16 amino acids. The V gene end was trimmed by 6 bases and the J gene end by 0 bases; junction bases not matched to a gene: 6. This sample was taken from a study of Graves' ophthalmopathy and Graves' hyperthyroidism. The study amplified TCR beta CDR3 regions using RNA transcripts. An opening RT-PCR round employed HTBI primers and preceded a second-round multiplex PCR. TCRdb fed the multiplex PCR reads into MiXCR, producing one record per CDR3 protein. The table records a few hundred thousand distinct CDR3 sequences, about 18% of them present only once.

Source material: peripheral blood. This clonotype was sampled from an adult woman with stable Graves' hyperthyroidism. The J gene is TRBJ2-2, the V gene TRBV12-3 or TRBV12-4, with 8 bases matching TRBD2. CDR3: CASSPLAVANTGELFF. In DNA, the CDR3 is TGTGCCAGCAGCCCACTAGCGGTAGCGAACACCGGGGAGCTGTTTTTT.